These 21 T cell receptor beta chains were all obtained from the same sample, sequenced in a study of memory CD4+ T cells and cytomegalovirus serostatus. Sequencing used immunoSEQ multiplex PCR; TCRdb keeps in-frame clones, though not all of them. Among around 25,000 clones listed, about 71% were seen once. The sort gate was single viable CD3+CD4+CD8-CD45RO+ cells for memory CD4+ T cells. Sequencing was done on a sample of memory CD4+ T cells from blood. These receptors came from an adult in good health and CMV-seronegative.

The rearrangement joins TRBV7-8 to TRBJ1-1, with 7 bases lining up with TRBD1. CDR3 length equals 15 residues. Germline CDR1 SGHVS, CDR2 FQNEAQ. J lost 2 bases, V lost 1 base, and 4 bases had no gene match. The CDR3 region is CASSLGGQLNTEAFF. CDR3 nucleotide sequence: TGTGCCAGCAGCTTAGGGGGACAGCTCAACACTGAAGCTTTCTTT.

The rearrangement links TRBV7-2 to TRBJ2-1; D may be TRBD2 (6 bases). The V gene lost 3 bases and the J gene lost 2 bases, with 14 bases spanning the gap. Germline lookup yields CDR1 SGHTA and CDR2 FQGNSA. The CDR3 is 16 amino acids. As DNA, the CDR3 is TGTGCCAGCAGCTTGGGGAGGTCCCCAACCTACAATGAGCAGTTCTTC. This codes for CASSLGRSPTYNEQFF.

This clone was observed once. This chain joins TRBV6-6 and TRBJ1-2; a possible D gene is TRBD1 (6 bases). V was shortened by 10 bases and J by 4 bases, with 13 bases between the two germline ends. CDR3 length: 12 amino acids. CDR1 and CDR2 from the germline V gene are MNHNY and SVGAGI (reference sequence). The CDR3 coding sequence is TGTGCCACCCGCCCGGGGGCCTATGGCTACACCTTC. This sequence encodes CATRPGAYGYTF.

The genes are TRBV28 and TRBJ1-5; no reliable D call. Trimming left V 10 bases short and J 1 base short, with 8 bases between. The CDR3 consists of 12 residues. CDR1 and CDR2 from the germline V gene are MDHEN and SYDVKM. The DNA of the CDR3 is TGTGCCATCCGAGGGAGCAATCAGCCCCAGCATTTT. Translating gives CAIRGSNQPQHF. The variable domain in full, with the rest retrieved from reference TRBV28 and TRBJ1-5, is DVKVTQSSRYLVKRTGEKVFLECVQDMDHENMFWYRQDPGLGLRLIYFSYDVKMKEKGDIPEGYSVSREKKERFSLILESASTNQTSMYLCAIRGSNQPQHFGDGTRLSIL.

This clone was counted a few times. V and J are TRBV6-1 and TRBJ1-1; TRBD1 might be the D (5 bases). The V gene lost 11 bases and the J gene lost 4 bases, with 14 bases spanning the gap. Per germline, CDR1 MNHNS and CDR2 SASEGT. This CDR3 has 12 residues. The CDR3 DNA follows: TGTGCCCACGGCAGGGTGGCCACTGAAGCTTTCTTT. Protein sequence: CAHGRVATEAFF.

This chain joins TRBV6-6 and TRBJ2-7; D not resolved. The CDR3 runs 12 residues. Trimming cost V 6 bases and J 3 bases, with 9 bases left between them. Per the germline V gene, CDR1 is MNHNY and CDR2 is SVGAGI (reference sequence). In DNA form, the CDR3 reads TGTGCCAGCAGGGACCGAGTCTACGAGCAGTACTTC. It is translated as CASRDRVYEQYF.

The chain carries TRBV30 and TRBJ1-2; 8 nucleotides agree with TRBD1. Looked up from germline, CDR1 is GTSNPN and CDR2 is SVGIG (reference sequence). With 3 bases clipped from V and 2 bases from J, the junction kept 2 bases outside the gene matches. CDR3 length: 13 residues. Here the CDR3 reads CAWRQGANYGYTF. Written as DNA, the CDR3 is TGTGCCTGGAGGCAGGGGGCAAACTATGGCTACACCTTC. Supplemented by reference TRBV30 and TRBJ1-2, the full variable domain reads SQTIHQWPATLVQPVGSPLSLECTVEGTSNPNLYWYRQAAGRGLQLLFYSVGIGQISSEVPQNLSASRPQDRQFILSSKKLLLSDSGFYLCAWRQGANYGYTFGSGTRLTVV.

There are a few counts of this clone. The V gene is TRBV7-2, the J gene TRBJ1-1; 9 bases match TRBD1. The CDR3 loop spans 15 amino acids. The trim removed 8 bases at V and 6 bases at J, leaving 13 bases unmatched. The germline CDR1 and CDR2 sequences are SGHTA and FQGNSA. CDR3 loop: CASRAKGDRAPEAFF. DNA of the CDR3: TGTGCCAGCCGGGCTAAGGGGGACAGGGCGCCTGAAGCTTTCTTT.

The rearrangement joins TRBV6-4 to TRBJ2-7; TRBD2 aligns across 13 bases. Germline lookup yields CDR1 MRHNA and CDR2 SNTAGT. Germline trimming cut 3 bases from V and 4 bases from J; bases unmatched to any gene: 6. The CDR3 runs 16 residues. The CDR3 protein is CASSENTSGGGYEQYF. The DNA for the CDR3 is TGTGCCAGCAGTGAAAACACTAGCGGGGGGGGATACGAGCAGTACTTC.

The sample holds a few counts of this clone. This chain uses TRBV29-1 with TRBJ1-5; 8 nucleotides align to TRBD1. The ends lost 4 bases at V and 4 bases at J; junction bases unmatched: 3. The CDR3 sequence is 13 residues long. In germline, CDR1 is SQVTM, CDR2 ANQGSEA. The CDR3 protein is CSVGGQENQPQHF. In DNA form, the CDR3 reads TGCAGCGTTGGGGGACAGGAAAATCAGCCCCAGCATTTT.

V is TRBV28 and J is TRBJ1-5; D possibly corresponds to TRBD1 (6 bases). CDR3 length: 14 amino acids. The V and J ends lost 6 bases and 0 bases respectively, with 9 bases between them. Germline V lookup: CDR1 MDHEN, CDR2 SYDVKM. The CDR3 loop is CASRGGLSNQPQHF. The CDR3 nucleotides read TGTGCCAGCAGGGGGGGCCTTAGCAATCAGCCCCAGCATTTT.

V usage is TRBV11-2 and J usage is TRBJ1-1, with 7 bases matching TRBD1. After removal of 1 base from V and 8 bases from J, the junction contained 13 bases not matched to a gene. Germline CDR1 reads SGHAT; CDR2 reads FQNNGV. CDR3 length: 16 residues. For the CDR3, the DNA is TGTGCCAGCAGCTTAGTACTTGGGGCAGGGGGAGAGGAAGCTTTCTTT. Translation: CASSLVLGAGGEEAFF.

The chain links TRBV7-2 to TRBJ1-2, with D possibly TRBD1 on 6 matching bases. The V end was cut by 2 bases, the J end by 7 bases, with 20 bases between. The germline V gene has CDR1 SGHTA and CDR2 FQGNSA. The CDR3 contains 16 residues. The CDR3 region is CASSLSQVGAQGGYTF. The DNA of the CDR3 is TGTGCCAGCAGCTTAAGCCAAGTGGGGGCGCAGGGTGGCTACACCTTC.

The V gene is TRBV5-8, the J gene TRBJ2-5; D is possibly TRBD2 (6 bases). Germline values: CDR1 SGHTS, CDR2 YDEGEE. This CDR3 comprises 14 residues. Trimming pared 1 base from V and 7 bases from J, leaving 14 bases between. The CDR3, as DNA: TGTGCCAGCAGCTTGCGACTAGATTCCGGGACCCAGTACTTC. This codes for CASSLRLDSGTQYF.

The chain links TRBV7-2 to TRBJ1-1; 10 bases line up with TRBD1. The trim removed 5 bases at V and 5 bases at J, leaving 8 bases unmatched. Germline values: CDR1 SGHTA, CDR2 FQGNSA. The CDR3 contains 15 residues. The CDR3 nucleotides read TGTGCCAGCAGCCAAATGACAGGGGGCCAAACTGAAGCTTTCTTT. Translating it yields CASSQMTGGQTEAFF.

This clone was seen only a few times. Here the CDR3 reads CASSQASLGTQYF. The CDR3 DNA reads TGTGCCAGCAGCCAAGCATCCTTGGGGACCCAGTACTTC. The chain employs TRBV14 and TRBJ2-5; D unresolved. Trimming cost V 1 base and J 7 bases, with 10 bases left between them. The CDR3 runs to 13 residues. The germline gives CDR1 SGHDN, CDR2 FVKESK.

This sequence joins TRBV18 and TRBJ2-7; 8 nucleotides match TRBD1. V was clipped by 3 bases and J by 11 bases; unmatched bases: 6. The germline V gene encodes CDR1 KGHSH and CDR2 LQKENI. This CDR3 spans 12 amino acids. CDR3 bases: TGTGCCAGCTCACCTGCGACAGGGGAGGAGTACTTC. Residues: CASSPATGEEYF.

V gene TRBV7-2 combines with J gene TRBJ2-7; 9 bases align to TRBD1. The CDR3 has 15 residues. V shed 5 bases, J shed 6 bases, and the junction held 11 bases outside the gene matches. CDR1 SGHTA and CDR2 FQGNSA come from the germline V gene. The CDR3 loop is CASSARDRVMREQYF. The CDR3 nucleotides read TGTGCCAGCAGCGCCCGGGACAGGGTAATGCGCGAGCAGTACTTC. Variable domain in full (rest from reference TRBV7-2 and TRBJ2-7): GAGVSQSPSNKVTEKGKDVELRCDPISGHTALYWYRQSLGQGLEFLIYFQGNSAPDKSGLPSDRFSAERTGGSVSTLTIQRTQQEDSAVYLCASSARDRVMREQYFGPGTRLTVT.

This clone was observed a handful of times. The genes are TRBV7-9 and TRBJ1-6; a weak D match, TRBD1 (6 bases). Between the trimmed V and J ends, which lost 5 bases and 10 bases, there was a span of 15 bases. This CDR3 spans 14 amino acids. Looked up from germline, CDR1 is SEHNR and CDR2 is FQNEAQ (reference sequence). The CDR3 region is CASSQTGTVSPLHF. The CDR3 DNA is TGTGCCAGCAGCCAAACAGGGACCGTATCACCCCTCCACTTT.

J is TRBJ2-3 and V is TRBV11-3; unclear D gene. Trimming stripped 0 bases from V and 0 bases from J, with 1 base between. In germline, CDR1 is SGHNT, CDR2 YENEEA. This CDR3 region has 13 residues. The CDR3 DNA is TGTGCCAGCAGCTTAGAAAGCACAGATACGCAGTATTTT. Encoded protein: CASSLESTDTQYF. The entire variable domain, with the rest obtained from reference TRBV11-3 and TRBJ2-3, is as follows: EAGVVQSPRYKIIEKKQPVAFWCNPISGHNTLYWYLQNLGQGPELLIRYENEEAVDDSQLPKDRFSAERLKGVDSTLKIQPAELGDSAVYLCASSLESTDTQYFGPGTRLTVL.

V and J are TRBV27 and TRBJ2-6; TRBD1 matches at 10 bases. V gave up 0 bases and J gave up 2 bases; unmatched junction bases: 4. There are 18 residues in the CDR3. Germline loops: CDR1 MNHEY, CDR2 SMNVEV (reference sequence). As DNA, the CDR3 is TGTGCCAGCAGTTTATCAGGGACAGGGGCCACTGGGGCCAACGTCCTGACTTTC. This encodes CASSLSGTGATGANVLTF.